This TCR beta chain was sequenced during a study of blood T cell repertoires in COVID-19. Trimming removed 1 base from V and 8 bases from J, with 6 bases in between. Germline CDR1 LGHDT, CDR2 YNNKEL (reference sequence). The CDR3 has 12 amino acids. The protocol was immunoSEQ multiplex PCR, while the TCRdb copy is restricted to in-frame clones and leaves out a portion. The table records under 250,000 clones, 75% to 85% of them present only once. The sequenced material came from peripheral blood. This sequence was found in a human donor in a cohort sampled during active COVID-19. This rearrangement joins TRBV3-1 (or the pseudogene TRBV3-2) to TRBJ1-5; D is unclear. This CDR3 is CASSQAGEPQHF. The CDR3 DNA reads TGTGCCAGCAGCCAAGCGGGTGAGCCCCAGCATTTT.